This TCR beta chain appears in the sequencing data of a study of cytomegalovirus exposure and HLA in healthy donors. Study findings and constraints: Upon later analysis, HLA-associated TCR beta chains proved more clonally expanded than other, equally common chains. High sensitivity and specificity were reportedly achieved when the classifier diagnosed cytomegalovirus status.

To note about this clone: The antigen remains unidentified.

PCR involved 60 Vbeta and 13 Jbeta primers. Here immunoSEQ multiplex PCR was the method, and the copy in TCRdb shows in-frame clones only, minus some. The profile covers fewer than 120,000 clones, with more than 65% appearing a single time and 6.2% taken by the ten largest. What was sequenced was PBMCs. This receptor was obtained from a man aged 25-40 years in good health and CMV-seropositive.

CDR3 DNA sequence: TGTGCCAGCAGTGACCCCCGGCCAGGGCAAGTCAACTACGAGCAGTACTTC. Protein product: CASSDPRPGQVNYEQYF. This rearrangement joins TRBV6-1 to TRBJ2-5; a possible D gene is TRBD1 (5 bases). The DNA end favors TRBJ2-7, so the J call may be wrong. The CDR3 loop spans 17 amino acids. Germline assignment: CDR1 MNHNS and CDR2 SASEGT.